The source of this T cell receptor (beta chain) is a study of response to subunit inactivated influenza vaccine. Findings and caveats of the study: A suggestion made by the authors is that each seasonal influenza vaccination recruits few new T cells.

This clonotype was seen repeatedly, ten times or more. As yet, its antigen is unknown. TCRdb passed the RT-PCR reads through MiXCR, listing each CDR3 protein once. The sample has 650,000 to 800,000 distinct CDR3 sequences, approximately 15% seen once. This sequence originates from a man aged 50-60 years who received an inactivated influenza vaccine. The material was PBMCs from blood, obtained approximately 15 days before vaccination.

The CDR3 sequence: CSATLISGRARDTQYF. The CDR3 region has the DNA TGCAGTGCTACCCTTATTAGCGGGAGGGCCCGAGATACGCAGTATTTT. The chain recombines TRBV20-1 with TRBJ2-3; TRBD2 matches 11 bases. After removal of 4 bases from V and 5 bases from J, the junction contained 11 bases not matched to a gene. Germline V gene data show CDR1 as DFQATT and CDR2 as SNEGSKA (reference sequence). The CDR3 spans 16 residues.